This passage covers 5 T cell receptor beta chains from one sample sequenced in a study of cytomegalovirus exposure and HLA in healthy donors. Researchers ran the PCR with 60 Vbeta and 13 Jbeta primers. TCRdb's copy holds only in-frame clones and misses some; the assay was immunoSEQ multiplex PCR. The data contain about 98,000 clones, roughly 82% of them seen just once; the ten biggest clones take up more than 7%. Input material: PBMCs. These TCRs come from a human donor in good health.

V is TRBV5-1 and J is TRBJ1-4, with a weak D call TRBD1 (5 bases). Per germline, CDR1 SGHRS and CDR2 YFSETQ. V was trimmed by 0 bases and J by 7 bases, leaving 16 bases between them. The CDR3 runs to 16 residues. Written as DNA, the CDR3 is TGCGCCAGCAGCTTGGCCCCCCAGGGTTTGAGTGAAAAACTGTTTTTT. This sequence encodes CASSLAPQGLSEKLFF.

The rearrangement uses TRBV28 and TRBJ1-1, with 8 positions matching TRBD1. Germline V gives CDR1 MDHEN, CDR2 SYDVKM. There are 14 residues in the CDR3. After removal of 7 bases from V and 2 bases from J, the junction contained 6 bases not matched to a gene. CDR3 DNA sequence: TGTGCCAGCAAGGCCAGGGGGCTAAACACTGAAGCTTTCTTT. It specifies CASKARGLNTEAFF.

This clone occurred a few times. J is TRBJ1-1 and V is TRBV5-1, with D perhaps matching TRBD1 (6 bases). Between the trimmed V and J ends, which lost 3 bases and 0 bases, there was a span of 9 bases. This CDR3 is 14 amino acids long. Germline-derived CDR1 and CDR2 are SGHRS and YFSETQ. CDR3 loop: CASSSGQMNTEAFF. The CDR3 DNA is TGCGCCAGCAGCTCAGGACAGATGAACACTGAAGCTTTCTTT.

This rearrangement joins TRBV5-1 to TRBJ2-1; 11 nucleotides line up with TRBD1. The CDR3 loop spans 15 amino acids. The germline V gene has CDR1 SGHRS and CDR2 YFSETQ. Trimming at V came to 5 bases and at J to 4 bases, leaving 5 bases not matched to a gene. The CDR3 sequence is CASRLGTGGYNEQFF. As DNA, the CDR3 is TGCGCCAGCAGGCTCGGGACAGGGGGGTACAATGAGCAGTTCTTC.

V is TRBV2 and J is TRBJ1-4; D is uncertain. Deletions cut 0 bases from V and 0 bases from J, with 8 bases between. The CDR3 runs 16 residues. CDR1 is SNHLY, CDR2 FYNNEI, per germline. CDR3 region: CASSEALYATNEKLFF. The CDR3 region has the DNA TGTGCCAGCAGTGAAGCGCTATATGCAACTAATGAAAAACTGTTTTTT.